One sample yielded the 28 T cell receptor beta chains listed below, sequenced in a study of T cells after yellow fever vaccination. One entry per CDR3 protein results from TCRdb running MiXCR on the 5' RACE reads. The profile covers hundreds of thousands of distinct CDR3 sequences, with 21% appearing a single time and roughly 16% taken by the ten largest. The source was PBMCs, collected approximately 22 days after the first yellow fever vaccination. These receptors were taken from a man aged 18 to 30 who received the YFV17D yellow fever vaccine.

This clonotype has just a few counts. This chain connects TRBV7-2 to TRBJ2-3, with D possibly being TRBD2 (5 bases). Trimming pared 3 bases from V and 0 bases from J, leaving 10 bases between. This CDR3 comprises 15 residues. Germline values: CDR1 SGHTA, CDR2 FQGNSA. CDR3 sequence (DNA): TGTGCCAGCAGCTTCCGGACTCCTAGCACAGATACGCAGTATTTT. Its protein is CASSFRTPSTDTQYF.

This clonotype was picked up a small number of times. V usage is TRBV7-8 and J usage is TRBJ1-5; D not resolved. With 2 bases removed from V and 1 base from J, the gap between germline ends came to 21 bases. CDR3 length equals 19 residues. Germline CDR1 reads SGHVS; CDR2 reads FQNEAQ. CDR3 coding DNA: TGTGCCAGCAGCTTATTAAGTAACCGGGGATCTGTGAGCAATCAGCCCCAGCATTTT. This codes for CASSLLSNRGSVSNQPQHF.

This clonotype was detected ten times or more. CDR3 nucleotide sequence: TGTGCCAGTAGTTCGCGGGGGGGCCATGATGAGCAGTTCTTC. This codes for CASSSRGGHDEQFF. The V and J genes are TRBV19 and TRBJ2-1; 9 nucleotides agree with TRBD2. The CDR3 is 14 amino acids. V shed 5 bases, J shed 8 bases, and the junction held 7 bases outside the gene matches. CDR1 is LNHDA and CDR2 is SQIVND in the germline V gene (reference sequence). Based on the CDR3 plus reference TRBV19 and TRBJ2-1, the full variable domain is DGGITQSPKYLFRKEGQNVTLSCEQNLNHDAMYWYRQDPGQGLRLIYYSQIVNDFQKGDIAEGYSVSREKKESFPLTVTSAQKNPTAFYLCASSSRGGHDEQFFGPGTRLTVL.

The rearrangement uses TRBV4-1 and TRBJ1-5; D possibly corresponds to TRBD1 (6 bases). Trimming removed 4 bases at V and 2 bases at J, with 15 bases between. The CDR3 spans 16 residues. CDR1 and CDR2 from the germline V gene are MGHRA and YSYEKL. The CDR3, as DNA: TGCGCCAGCAGCCCCTACGGACAGTCGGGCAATCAGCCCCAGCATTTT. It is translated as CASSPYGQSGNQPQHF.

This chain uses TRBV7-2 with TRBJ1-2; 8 bases fit TRBD1. V lost 2 bases to trimming and J lost 2 bases; unmatched junction nucleotides: 4. Germline V gives CDR1 SGHTA, CDR2 FQGNSA. CDR3 length equals 15 residues. The CDR3 DNA reads as TGTGCCAGCAGCTTACGGACAGGGTGGAACTATGGCTACACCTTC. The encoded protein is CASSLRTGWNYGYTF. Full variable domain (remainder filled in from reference TRBV7-2 and TRBJ1-2): GAGVSQSPSNKVTEKGKDVELRCDPISGHTALYWYRQSLGQGLEFLIYFQGNSAPDKSGLPSDRFSAERTGGSVSTLTIQRTQQEDSAVYLCASSLRTGWNYGYTFGSGTRLTVV.

This clonotype showed up just once. J is TRBJ2-3 and V is TRBV10-3; D may be TRBD1 (5 bases). Trimming stripped 6 bases from V and 2 bases from J, with 27 bases between. From germline, CDR1 is ENHRY and CDR2 SYGVKD. The CDR3 sequence is 19 residues long. The CDR3 nucleotides read TGTGCCATCAGGGATCAGTTGCAGGGCGGCAGTCAATTCACAGATACGCAGTATTTT. Its protein is CAIRDQLQGGSQFTDTQYF.

This clonotype was detected a few times. The rearrangement links TRBV7-8 to TRBJ1-2, with D uncertain. The CDR3 extends over 15 amino acids. CDR1 is SGHVS, CDR2 FQNEAQ, per germline. V was cut by 5 bases and J by 7 bases, with 20 bases left in between. The DNA for the CDR3 is TGTGCCAGCAGCATACGGGCCCCGGATTTCCGTGGCTACACCTTC. This codes for CASSIRAPDFRGYTF. Full variable domain (rest looked up from reference TRBV7-8 and TRBJ1-2): GAGVSQSPRYKVAKRGQDVALRCDPISGHVSLFWYQQALGQGPEFLTYFQNEAQLDKSGLPSDRFFAERPEGSVSTLKIQRTQQEDSAVYLCASSIRAPDFRGYTFGSGTRLTVV.

This clonotype was counted a few times. Here the CDR3 reads CASSGTGGVTKNIQYF. Here the CDR3 DNA reads TGTGCCAGCAGCGGTACAGGGGGGGTTACCAAAAACATTCAGTACTTC. The chain recombines TRBV9 with TRBJ2-4; maybe TRBD1 (8 bases). Trimming removed 3 bases at V and 2 bases at J, with 15 bases between. The CDR3 contains 16 residues. In germline, CDR1 is SGDLS, CDR2 YYNGEE. Variable domain in full (rest from reference TRBV9 and TRBJ2-4): DSGVTQTPKHLITATGQRVTLRCSPRSGDLSVYWYQQSLDQGLQFLIQYYNGEERAKGNILERFSAQQFPDLHSELNLSSLELGDSALYFCASSGTGGVTKNIQYFGAGTRLSVL.

This chain's CDR3 is CASSLELVGANYGYTF. In DNA, the CDR3 is TGCGCCAGCAGCCTAGAACTAGTCGGAGCTAACTATGGCTACACCTTC. The chain combines TRBV5-1 with TRBJ1-2, with D unresolved. This CDR3 comprises 16 residues. The ends were cut back, 4 bases at V and 0 bases at J, with 16 bases in the middle. Germline V lookup: CDR1 SGHRS, CDR2 YFSETQ.

This clonotype was recorded a few times. The V gene is TRBV7-2, the J gene TRBJ1-1, with D hard to call. Germline V CDR1 and CDR2: SGHTA, FQGNSA. The CDR3 is 13 amino acids. V lost 5 bases and J 4 bases, leaving 11 bases between the germline ends. The CDR3, as DNA: TGTGCCAGCAGCCCCGAACTGATCACTGAAGCTTTCTTT. This codes for CASSPELITEAFF.

This clonotype was seen only once. The CDR3 region has the DNA TGTGCCAGCAAGGGGACAGCGGGGTACCAAGAGACCCAGTACTTC. Its protein is CASKGTAGYQETQYF. This chain connects TRBV14 to TRBJ2-5, with D possibly being TRBD1 or TRBD2 (7 bases each). The CDR3 covers 15 residues. CDR1 is SGHDN, CDR2 FVKESK, per germline. V was pared by 7 bases and J by 0 bases, with 15 bases between.

With respect to this clonotype: The junction departs from germline at one end; a sequencing error may be responsible. This chain connects TRBV12-3 or TRBV12-4 to TRBJ2-5; no reliable D call. The CDR3 loop spans 14 amino acids. The DNA of the CDR3 is TGTGCCAGCAGTTTAAAAGGAGCTCTCGAGACCCGGTACTTC. Translated, it gives CASSLKGALETRYF.

The gene calls are TRBV6-5 and TRBJ1-1; D may be TRBD1 (6 bases). V lost 4 bases and J lost 1, with 10 bases in between. Per germline, CDR1 MNHEY and CDR2 SVGAGI. This CDR3 contains 14 residues. The CDR3 region has the DNA TGTGCCAGCAGTTGGGACACGGCGAACACTGAAGCTTTCTTT. It codes for CASSWDTANTEAFF.

This clonotype was seen a few times. The genes are TRBV7-9 and TRBJ2-1, with 12 bases fitting TRBD2. The germline V gene has CDR1 SEHNR and CDR2 FQNEAQ (reference sequence). V shed 1 base, J shed 14 bases, and the junction held 6 bases outside the gene matches. The CDR3 sequence is 14 residues long. The chain's CDR3 is CASSLGVTSGGKFF. The CDR3 DNA follows: TGTGCCAGCAGCTTAGGAGTGACTAGCGGGGGAAAGTTCTTC.

J is TRBJ1-1 and V is TRBV18; the D gene is possibly TRBD1 (5 bases). The CDR3 loop spans 15 amino acids. V lost 0 bases and J 5 bases, leaving 13 bases between the germline ends. The germline CDR1 and CDR2 sequences are KGHSH and LQKENI. CDR3: CASSPPVGGRTEAFF. The CDR3 DNA reads TGTGCCAGCTCACCACCGGTGGGGGGGAGAACTGAAGCTTTCTTT.

This clonotype was counted a few times. V gene TRBV12-3 or TRBV12-4 combines with J gene TRBJ1-1; D unresolved. The CDR3 extends over 15 amino acids. V lost 5 bases to trimming and J lost 0 bases, with 13 bases between them. The CDR3 bases are TGTGCCAGCAGTCCAACACTAGATTTGAACACTGAAGCTTTCTTT. This codes for CASSPTLDLNTEAFF.

A few counts support this clonotype. This chain joins TRBV2 and TRBJ2-1; 11 bases align to TRBD1. With 7 bases clipped from V and 2 bases from J, the junction kept 4 bases outside the gene matches. Germline V gives CDR1 SNHLY, CDR2 FYNNEI. The CDR3 totals 15 residues. The CDR3 DNA follows: TGTGCCAGCACCTTGGGACAGGGGGCCTACAATGAGCAGTTCTTC. It yields the protein CASTLGQGAYNEQFF. Looking up the rest from reference TRBV2 and TRBJ2-1 gives the full variable domain: EPEVTQTPSHQVTQMGQEVILRCVPISNHLYFYWYRQILGQKVEFLVSFYNNEISEKSEIFDDQFSVERPDGSNFTLKIRSTKLEDSAMYFCASTLGQGAYNEQFFGPGTRLTVL.

The sample holds a few counts of this clonotype. The rearrangement uses TRBV3-1 and TRBJ1-1, with TRBD1 matching over 7 bases. In germline, CDR1 is LGHDT, CDR2 YNNKEL (reference sequence). The CDR3 is 15 residues long. The ends lost 1 base at V and 1 base at J; junction bases unmatched: 3. The CDR3 coding sequence is TGTGCCAGCAGCCAAGCCGGGACAGAGAACACTGAAGCTTTCTTT. Its translation is CASSQAGTENTEAFF.

The rearrangement uses TRBV7-9 and TRBJ1-3; D unclear. Between the trimmed V and J ends, which lost 0 bases and 8 bases, there was a span of 14 bases. This CDR3 is 15 amino acids long. CDR1 is SEHNR and CDR2 is FQNEAQ in the germline V gene (reference sequence). CDR3 bases: TGTGCCAGCAGCTTAGCCCAGACGGAGCGGGACACCATATATTTT. Encoded protein: CASSLAQTERDTIYF.

This sequence joins TRBV6-5 and TRBJ2-1; TRBD1 matches at 9 bases. This CDR3 has 17 amino acids. V was clipped by 2 bases and J by 5 bases; unmatched bases: 10. Per the germline V gene, CDR1 is MNHEY and CDR2 is SVGAGI. The CDR3 DNA sequence: TGTGCCAGCAGTTACCGCGAACCGGGACAGGGCAACAATGAGCAGTTCTTC. It codes for CASSYREPGQGNNEQFF.

There are a few counts of this clonotype. This chain links TRBV7-2 with TRBJ2-5; 14 positions agree with TRBD2. V lost 2 bases and J lost 14; bases outside the gene matches: 7. CDR1 is SGHTA, CDR2 FQGNSA, per germline. The CDR3 contains 14 residues. The CDR3 region is CASSLRLAGGPIYF. DNA of the CDR3: TGTGCCAGCAGCTTACGACTAGCGGGGGGGCCCATATACTTC.

V and J are TRBV4-3 and TRBJ1-2, with 8 bases that match TRBD1. The CDR3 is 15 residues long. Germline values: CDR1 LGHNA, CDR2 YSLEER. Unmatched junction bases numbered 7, after V lost 1 base and J lost 6 bases. The CDR3 is CASSQVPGQEHGYTF. The CDR3 nucleotides are TGCGCCAGCAGCCAAGTTCCGGGACAGGAGCATGGCTACACCTTC.

In this sample, this clonotype turned up a few times. Here the CDR3 reads CASSLRDGDNEQFF. The CDR3 DNA is TGTGCCAGCTCACTCCGGGACGGCGACAATGAGCAGTTCTTC. The rearrangement uses TRBV18 and TRBJ2-1; D is tentatively TRBD1 or TRBD2 (5 bases each). Germline values: CDR1 KGHSH, CDR2 LQKENI. The CDR3 extends over 14 amino acids. Deletions cut 4 bases from V and 5 bases from J, with 12 bases between.

This clonotype was counted a few times. This chain connects TRBV5-1 to TRBJ2-3, with D possibly being TRBD2 (5 bases). Germline V gene sequence: CDR1 SGHRS, CDR2 YFSETQ. The V end lost 4 bases, the J end lost 1 base, and 10 bases lay between the germline ends. The CDR3 is made up of 14 amino acids. In DNA form, the CDR3 reads TGCGCCAGCAGCCCCGGACTGCGCACAGATACGCAGTATTTT. As protein: CASSPGLRTDTQYF.

The CDR3 reads CASSTSGQGYQETQYF. The CDR3 region has the DNA TGTGCCAGCAGCACATCGGGACAGGGGTACCAAGAGACCCAGTACTTC. This chain joins TRBV28 and TRBJ2-5, with TRBD1 matching over 10 bases. The CDR3 sequence is 16 residues long. Germline CDR1 and CDR2: MDHEN and SYDVKM. The trim removed 6 bases at V and 0 bases at J, leaving 7 bases unmatched. The full variable domain, in which reference TRBV28 and TRBJ2-5 provide the parts outside the CDR3, is DVKVTQSSRYLVKRTGEKVFLECVQDMDHENMFWYRQDPGLGLRLIYFSYDVKMKEKGDIPEGYSVSREKKERFSLILESASTNQTSMYLCASSTSGQGYQETQYFGPGTRLLVL.

The chain couples TRBV11-1 to TRBJ2-7, with D maybe TRBD2 (5 bases). CDR3 length: 18 amino acids. Germline lookup yields CDR1 SGHAT and CDR2 FQDESV (reference sequence). V was shortened by 0 bases and J by 1 base, with 19 bases between the two germline ends. CDR3 sequence: CASSLAGSPGSWSYEQYV. The CDR3 DNA follows: TGTGCCAGCAGCTTAGCGGGTAGTCCGGGAAGTTGGTCCTACGAGCAGTACGTC.

J is TRBJ1-1 and V is TRBV2; 8 positions match TRBD1. The CDR3 sequence is 14 residues long. V shed 4 bases, J shed 4 bases, and the junction held 5 bases outside the gene matches. In germline, CDR1 is SNHLY, CDR2 FYNNEI. The CDR3 here is CASSVQGAGTEAFF. The CDR3 DNA reads TGTGCCAGCAGTGTCCAGGGGGCGGGCACTGAAGCTTTCTTT.

This clonotype appeared a few times. The chain couples TRBV12-3 or TRBV12-4 to TRBJ1-1; 8 bases are shared with TRBD1. The CDR3 is made up of 16 amino acids. V lost 1 base and J lost 0; bases outside the gene matches: 4. The CDR3 nucleotides are TGTGCCAGCAGTTTAGGTAGGACAGGGATGAACACTGAAGCTTTCTTT. Translation: CASSLGRTGMNTEAFF.